A single sample is the source of the 32 T cell receptor beta chains below, sequenced in a study of CD8+CD57+ T cells in acquired aplastic anemia. For sequencing, patients were chosen who had shown expansion of CD8+CD57+ cells by flow cytometry. The template for TCR beta VDJ and CDR3 sequence profiling was genomic DNA. MiXCR was run by TCRdb on the reads, yielding one entry per CDR3 protein. Found here are approximately 250,000 distinct CDR3 sequences, 82% of them singletons; the top ten hold about two fifths. Sequencing was carried out using sorted CD4+, CD8+, or CD8+CD57+ T cells (not recorded which) from PBMCs. The receptor source for this set is a human donor with aplastic anemia.

Remarks on this clonotype: Germline is not matched at one junction end, which may reflect a read error. The CDR3 is CASSVGADTQSFGF. CDR3 DNA: TGTGCCAGCAGCGTAGGGGCCGATACGCAGTCGTTTGGTTTT. This chain links TRBV9 with TRBJ2-3; no definite D call. The V gene's germline CDR1 is SGDLS and CDR2 YYNGEE. The CDR3 is 14 residues long.

On this clonotype: This CDR3 is missing its conserved last phenylalanine or tryptophan, likely due to a read error. The V call is TRBV19, the J call TRBJ1-4; D is unresolved. CDR3 length: 16 residues. Looked up from germline, CDR1 is LNHDA and CDR2 is SQIVND (reference sequence). CDR3 amino acids: CASSITSGGYDEKLFV. CDR3 bases: TGTGCCAGTAGTATAACTAGCGGAGGCTACGATGAGAAACTGTTTGTT.

This chain links TRBV20-1 with TRBJ1-2; the match to TRBD1 covers 8 bases. The CDR3 contains 14 residues. Germline V gene data show CDR1 as DFQATT and CDR2 as SNEGSKA (reference sequence). V lost 5 bases, J lost 4 bases, and 9 bases stayed unmatched. CDR3 region: CSAALGQGGYGYTF. CDR3 nucleotides: TGCAGTGCTGCTCTTGGACAGGGCGGCTATGGCTACACCTTC.

The chain links TRBV5-6 to TRBJ2-1; D is ambiguous. Deletions cut 4 bases from V and 2 bases from J, with 13 bases between. The CDR3 loop spans 15 amino acids. Germline V gene data show CDR1 as SGHDT and CDR2 as YYEEEE. This chain's CDR3 is CASSIDREAYNEQFF. The CDR3 DNA reads TGTGCCAGCAGCATAGATAGGGAAGCCTACAATGAGCAGTTCTTC.

Points on this clonotype: The junction departs from germline at one end; a sequencing error may be responsible. The chain couples TRBV7-8 to TRBJ2-3; maybe TRBD2 (6 bases). The germline V gene has CDR1 SGHVS and CDR2 FQNEAQ. The CDR3 runs 14 residues. CDR3 DNA: TGTGCCAGCAGTTCTGCCGGGACTTGGGGTACGCCCCAGTTT. This codes for CASSSAGTWGTPQF.

V gene TRBV2 combines with J gene TRBJ1-5; D is unclear. Germline V lookup: CDR1 SNHLY, CDR2 FYNNEI. Trimming removed 6 bases at V and 3 bases at J, with 12 bases between. The length of the CDR3 is 14 residues. This CDR3 reads CASREMGNNQPQHF. The CDR3 DNA reads as TGTGCCAGCAGGGAAATGGGGAACAATCAGCCCCAGCATTTT.

The chain has TRBV15 and TRBJ2-5; TRBD1 matches 7 bases. This CDR3 comprises 15 residues. Per the germline V gene, CDR1 is LNHNV and CDR2 is YYDKDF (reference sequence). V trimming: 1 base; J trimming: 1 base; junction bases outside the gene matches: 3. As DNA, the CDR3 is TGTGCCACCAGCAGAGTAGGGACAGTCCAAGAGACCCAGTACTTC. This sequence encodes CATSRVGTVQETQYF.

CDR3 DNA: TGTGCCAGCAGCTTTCAAGACAGGGGGGGGAGCGGTGAGCAGTTCTTC. Protein product: CASSFQDRGGSGEQFF. This sequence joins TRBV7-8 and TRBJ2-1, with 9 bases lining up with TRBD1. The germline V gene has CDR1 SGHVS and CDR2 FQNEAQ. J was trimmed by 9 bases and V by 3 bases; bases with no gene match: 12. The CDR3 sequence is 16 residues long.

The chain is built from TRBV7-3 and TRBJ2-7; D gene unclear. This CDR3 contains 14 residues. CDR1 SGHTA and CDR2 FQGTGA come from the germline V gene. This CDR3 is CASSSNADAYAQYV. The CDR3 DNA follows: TGTGCCAGCAGCTCTAATGCAGACGCGTACGCGCAGTACGTC.

Comment on this clonotype: At one end, the junction sequence differs from germline, possibly due to a read error. The chain carries TRBV7-8 and TRBJ2-3, with 7 bases lining up with TRBD2. The CDR3 spans 12 residues. Germline-derived CDR1 and CDR2 are SGHVS and FQNEAQ. The CDR3 sequence is CASSLAGGGGEF. The DNA of the CDR3 is TGTGCCAGCAGCTTAGCGGGGGGTGGGGGGGAGTTT.

A note on this clonotype: Sequence at one end of the junction differs from germline and may be a read error. This sequence joins TRBV2 and TRBJ2-7, with TRBD1 matching 8 bases. Germline assignment: CDR1 SNHLY and CDR2 FYNNEI. The CDR3 consists of 15 residues. The CDR3 protein is CASTPRDRCSYEQYF. CDR3 in DNA: TGTGCCAGCACACCCAGGGACAGGTGCTCCTATGAGCAGTACTTC.

This clonotype was found a few times. J is TRBJ2-1 and V is TRBV20-1, with 7 nucleotides matching TRBD2. The CDR3 covers 14 residues. In germline, CDR1 is DFQATT, CDR2 SNEGSKA (reference sequence). Germline trimming cut 1 base from V and 7 bases from J; bases unmatched to any gene: 7. Here the CDR3 reads CSARALGTTNEQFF. The CDR3 DNA reads TGCAGTGCTAGAGCCTTAGGGACTACGAATGAGCAGTTCTTC.

Details on this clonotype: This may come from a read error, since a much larger clone is one base off. The CDR3 region is CASSLVPGALFYGF. The CDR3 bases are TGTGCCAGCAGCTTAGTACCCGGGGCGCTGTTTTATGGATTT. The rearrangement joins TRBV7-9 to TRBJ2-3, with D perhaps being TRBD1 or TRBD2 (5 bases each). Germline CDR1 and CDR2: SEHNR and FQNEAQ (reference sequence). The CDR3 length is 14 residues.

This clonotype was counted a single time. The chain links TRBV11-3 to TRBJ2-1, with D possibly matching TRBD1 (6 bases). CDR3 length: 14 amino acids. V gave up 7 bases and J gave up 6 bases, with 16 bases separating them. Germline CDR1 reads SGHNT; CDR2 reads YENEEA. CDR3 nucleotides: TGTGCCAGCACAAGACAGGCCAACGGCAATGAGCAGTTCTTC. Its protein is CASTRQANGNEQFF.

The V and J genes are TRBV6-6 and TRBJ1-2; a weak D match, TRBD1 (5 bases). This CDR3 is 14 amino acids long. CDR1 is MNHNY, CDR2 SVGAGI, per germline (reference sequence). V was clipped by 5 bases and J by 1 base, with 11 bases between them. Written as DNA, the CDR3 is TGTGCCAGCAGTGAATGGGACGATAACTATGGCTACACCTTC. Its protein is CASSEWDDNYGYTF.

CDR3 region: CASSQAAEYEQYF. The CDR3 DNA follows: TGTGCCAGCAGCCAAGCAGCGGAGTACGAGCAGTACTTC. This chain connects TRBV11-2 to TRBJ2-7, with D tentatively TRBD2 (5 bases). V was trimmed by 5 bases and J by 4 bases, leaving 12 bases between them. Germline values: CDR1 SGHAT, CDR2 FQNNGV. This CDR3 is built from 13 residues.

This clonotype has more than one count but fewer than ten. The junction departs from germline at one end; a sequencing error may be responsible. The gene calls are TRBV7-8 and TRBJ2-5, with a possible D match to TRBD1 (5 bases). Germline CDR1 SGHVS, CDR2 FQNEAQ. This CDR3 is 14 amino acids long. In DNA form, the CDR3 reads TGTGCCAGCAGCTTAGGGGGCGATCCCGAGACCCAGTATTTC. Translating gives CASSLGGDPETQYF. Looking up the rest from reference TRBV7-8 and TRBJ2-5 gives the full variable domain: GAGVSQSPRYKVAKRGQDVALRCDPISGHVSLFWYQQALGQGPEFLTYFQNEAQLDKSGLPSDRFFAERPEGSVSTLKIQRTQQEDSAVYLCASSLGGDPETQYFGPGTRLLVL.

This clonotype was counted a few times. The DNA of the CDR3 is TGTGCCAGCAGGAAGACGGGACTGATGAACACTGAAGCTTTCTTT. Translated: CASRKTGLMNTEAFF. The V and J genes are TRBV25-1 and TRBJ1-1, with a tentative D call TRBD1 (5 bases). The CDR3 is made up of 15 amino acids. CDR1 MGHDK and CDR2 SYGVNS come from the germline V gene. V was cut by 6 bases and J by 0 bases, with 14 bases left in between.

About this clonotype itself: This likely comes from a read error, as the CDR3 has no conserved phenylalanine or tryptophan at its end. No DNA is shown, since the ends of the CDR3 on it are uncertain; the CDR3 is the one TCRdb lists. The gene calls are TRBV7-3 and TRBJ2-3. The CDR3 is 12 amino acids in total, end residues counted. Germline CDR1 is SGHTA and CDR2 is FQGTGA. The CDR3: CASSVGSDTGEL.

In regard to this clonotype: Sequence at one end of the junction differs from germline and may be a read error. V gene TRBV7-3 combines with J gene TRBJ1-2; no firm D call. The length of the CDR3 is 13 residues. Germline V gene data show CDR1 as SGHTA and CDR2 as FQGTGA. Here the CDR3 reads CASSQGLAGGNPF. DNA for the CDR3: TGCGCCAGCAGCCAAGGCCTCGCAGGTGGCAACCCCTTC.

This clonotype was recorded only once. The V gene is TRBV5-4, the J gene TRBJ1-5, with D tentatively TRBD1 (6 bases). Germline V gene sequence: CDR1 SGHNT, CDR2 YYREEE (reference sequence). The V and J ends lost 5 bases and 2 bases respectively, with 17 bases between them. CDR3 length equals 16 residues. The CDR3 nucleotides are TGTGCCAGCAGTATTATTAGGGAGGGGGGCAATCAGCCCCAGCATTTT. Amino acid sequence: CASSIIREGGNQPQHF.

This clonotype appeared a few times. The V and J genes are TRBV25-1 and TRBJ2-2; a possible D gene is TRBD1 (5 bases). This CDR3 comprises 18 residues. Germline V CDR1 and CDR2: MGHDK, SYGVNS. V dropped 0 bases and J dropped 10 bases, with 24 bases sitting between them. CDR3: CASSEYARATHQPSELFF. CDR3 nucleotide sequence: TGTGCCAGCAGTGAATATGCCAGGGCCACTCACCAACCATCGGAGCTGTTTTTT.

In its sample, this clonotype was seen once. In this CDR3 the conserved last residue, phenylalanine or tryptophan, is missing, so a read error is likely. The DNA is left out, because the CDR3 cannot be placed on it with certainty; the CDR3 is given as TCRdb lists it. The chain employs TRBV7-3 and TRBJ2-4. Germline lookup yields CDR1 SGHTA and CDR2 FQGTGA. Inclusive of both ends, the CDR3 amounts to 12 amino acids. CDR3: CASGGAGNIPDL.

This chain joins TRBV7-3 and TRBJ2-3, with a tentative D call TRBD1 (6 bases). Germline V CDR1 and CDR2: SGHTA, FQGTGA. The CDR3 is 15 residues long. V was pared by 5 bases and J by 0 bases, with 12 bases between. CDR3 residues: CASSPSGASTDTQYF. CDR3 sequence (DNA): TGTGCCAGCAGCCCGTCAGGGGCCAGCACAGATACGCAGTATTTT.

The chain couples TRBV13 to TRBJ2-3, with 8 bases fitting TRBD1. The germline V gene has CDR1 PRHDT and CDR2 FYEKMQ (reference sequence). The CDR3 is made up of 13 amino acids. Trimming took 0 bases from V and 10 from J; bases not matched to a gene: 3. The CDR3: CASSLGGRGPQYF. The CDR3 region has the DNA TGTGCCAGCAGCTTAGGAGGCAGGGGGCCGCAGTATTTT.

In regard to this clonotype: The CDR3 does not end in the conserved phenylalanine or tryptophan, so this is likely a read error. The DNA is omitted, as the CDR3 cannot be located on it reliably, and the CDR3 follows TCRdb's listing. The chain recombines TRBV7-9 with TRBJ2-3. CDR1 is SEHNR, CDR2 FQNEAQ, per germline (reference sequence). The CDR3 adds up to 12 amino acids, both ends counted. CDR3 in amino acids: CASSLESDTQNV.

The rearrangement links TRBV25-1 to TRBJ2-4; perhaps D is TRBD1 or TRBD2 (6 bases each). Germline CDR1 is MGHDK and CDR2 is SYGVNS. The length of the CDR3 is 15 residues. The V end lost 10 bases, the J end lost 8 bases, and 24 bases lay between the germline ends. The CDR3 DNA reads as TGTGCCACCCTGAAACGCGGGACATCCTGGGACATTCAGTACTTC. Translating gives CATLKRGTSWDIQYF.

Details on this clonotype: Compared with germline, one end of the junction differs, possibly owing to a read error. The chain recombines TRBV7-8 with TRBJ2-6; D is undetermined. The CDR3 sequence is 16 residues long. CDR1 SGHVS and CDR2 FQNEAQ come from the germline V gene. The CDR3 is CASSLAGSHETKVLTF. The CDR3 coding sequence is TGTGCCAGCAGCTTAGCGGGTAGCCACGAGACCAAGGTCCTGACTTTC.

This sequence joins TRBV5-6 and TRBJ2-6; D is ambiguous. V lost 5 bases to trimming and J lost 1 base, with 10 bases between them. Germline V lookup: CDR1 SGHDT, CDR2 YYEEEE. CDR3 size: 15 residues. Here the CDR3 DNA reads TGTGCCAGCAGAGTGGAGAGGTCTGGGGCCAACGTCCTGACTTTC. Amino acid sequence: CASRVERSGANVLTF.

Regarding this clonotype: One end of the junction does not line up with germline, which may come from a read error. The chain couples TRBV2 to TRBJ1-5; TRBD1 is a possible D gene (6 bases). CDR3 length equals 15 residues. Per germline, CDR1 SNHLY and CDR2 FYNNEI. DNA of the CDR3: TGTGCCAGCAGGTTAGTGGCCTGGGGCGGACAGCCTCAGCATTTT. This encodes CASRLVAWGGQPQHF.

About this clonotype itself: An end of the junction differs from the germline gene, which may be a read error. The chain links TRBV2 to TRBJ2-3, with a possible D match to TRBD2 (6 bases). Germline V gene sequence: CDR1 SNHLY, CDR2 FYNNEI. The CDR3 is 14 residues long. This chain's CDR3 is CASVPVGGALLGYF. In DNA form, the CDR3 reads TGTGCCAGCGTACCTGTGGGAGGCGCGTTGCTTGGCTACTTT.

J is TRBJ1-1 and V is TRBV11-3, with D perhaps TRBD1 (6 bases). The length of the CDR3 is 13 residues. V shed 4 bases and J shed 4 bases, with 10 bases lying between them. Germline loops: CDR1 SGHNT, CDR2 YENEEA. In nucleotides, the CDR3 is TGTGCCAGCAGCTCAACAGGGCGCACTGAAGCTTTCTTT. Its protein is CASSSTGRTEAFF.